This T cell receptor (beta chain) was documented in a study of control samples from healthy donors and cancer patients. TCRdb keeps only in-frame clones here, not all; method: immunoSEQ multiplex PCR. Of 63,000 or so clones in the sample, approximately 89% were seen once. The CDR3 spans 15 residues. V dropped 4 bases and J dropped 7 bases, with 17 bases sitting between them. Germline V gene lookup returns CDR1 SGDLS and CDR2 YYNGEE. The chain uses TRBV9 and TRBJ2-2; maybe TRBD2 (6 bases). The sequenced sample consisted of PBMCs. The source of this sequence is a man between 60 and 75 years old with colorectal cancer. Here the CDR3 reads CASSPGGINRGELFF. CDR3 nucleotides: TGTGCCAGCAGCCCCGGCGGGATCAACCGCGGGGAGCTGTTTTTT.